Below, 27 T cell receptor beta chains from the same sample are listed, as sequenced in a study of technical replicates of blood from several donors. Sequencing used immunoSEQ multiplex PCR; TCRdb keeps in-frame clones, though not all of them. Among some 91,000 clones listed, approximately 95% were seen once. The sequenced material came from T cells isolated from PBMCs. The receptor set was obtained from a human donor in good health.

The chain combines TRBV7-6 with TRBJ2-7; 8 bases are a match to TRBD1. The germline gives CDR1 SGHVS, CDR2 FNYEAQ. V lost 1 base and J lost 2; bases outside the gene matches: 1. There are 14 residues in the CDR3. The CDR3 DNA reads TGTGCCAGCAGCTTAGGGACAGGGACCTACGAGCAGTACTTC. This codes for CASSLGTGTYEQYF.

The rearrangement links TRBV4-1 to TRBJ1-1; the D is unclear. CDR1 and CDR2 from the germline V gene are MGHRA and YSYEKL. CDR3 length equals 16 residues. V gave up 1 base and J gave up 4 bases, with 16 bases separating them. The CDR3 DNA reads as TGCGCCAGCAGCCAAGTATTGTCGGGGTTTAGCACTGAAGCTTTCTTT. This translates into CASSQVLSGFSTEAFF.

V and J are TRBV11-2 and TRBJ1-1; D unclear. This CDR3 contains 14 residues. Germline V gene data show CDR1 as SGHAT and CDR2 as FQNNGV. Trimming removed 0 bases from V and 1 base from J, with 6 bases in between. The CDR3 DNA is TGTGCCAGCAGCTTAGACTGGGCGAACACTGAAGCTTTCTTT. It translates to CASSLDWANTEAFF.

A single count supports this clone. The chain recombines TRBV7-9 with TRBJ2-1; D gene unclear. The CDR3 has 14 residues. Trimming shortened V by 5 bases and J by 0 bases, and 8 bases separated the two germline ends. CDR1 is SEHNR and CDR2 is FQNEAQ in the germline V gene (reference sequence). CDR3 coding DNA: TGTGCCAGCAGCCATCCGAGCTCCTACAATGAGCAGTTCTTC. It codes for CASSHPSSYNEQFF. Filled out from reference TRBV7-9 and TRBJ2-1, the complete variable domain reads DTGVSQNPRHKITKRGQNVTFRCDPISEHNRLYWYRQTLGQGPEFLTYFQNEAQLEKSRLLSDRFSAERPKGSFSTLEIQRTEQGDSAMYLCASSHPSSYNEQFFGPGTRLTVL.

This sequence joins TRBV28 and TRBJ2-5; D may be TRBD1 (6 bases). In germline, CDR1 is MDHEN, CDR2 SYDVKM. The V gene lost 4 bases and the J gene lost 0 bases, with 9 bases spanning the gap. This CDR3 contains 14 residues. The CDR3 nucleotides are TGTGCCAGCAGTTCCGGGACATACCAAGAGACCCAGTACTTC. Protein: CASSSGTYQETQYF.

Details on this clone: This same CDR3 is encoded by further DNA sequences in the sample. This sequence joins TRBV6-5 and TRBJ1-3; TRBD1 aligns across 7 bases. From germline, CDR1 is MNHEY and CDR2 SVGAGI. The CDR3 loop spans 13 amino acids. The junction had 9 bases not matched to a gene; V was cut back by 7 bases and J by 9 bases. The CDR3 DNA is TGTGCCAGCATTTCTACAGGGGTTCCCACCATATATTTT. Protein product: CASISTGVPTIYF.

The chain couples TRBV5-1 to TRBJ2-1, with D tentatively TRBD2 (6 bases). Germline V gene lookup returns CDR1 SGHRS and CDR2 YFSETQ. The CDR3 is 14 amino acids. Trimming took 5 bases from V and 0 from J, leaving 9 bases between them. CDR3 nucleotides: TGCGCCAGCAGTCCCGGGAGCTCCTACAATGAGCAGTTCTTC. Residues: CASSPGSSYNEQFF.

The V gene is TRBV7-8, the J gene TRBJ2-7; 10 bases agree with TRBD1. Losses at the gene ends were 5 bases for V and 7 bases for J; bases not matched to a gene: 8. CDR1 SGHVS and CDR2 FQNEAQ come from the germline V gene. The CDR3 totals 14 residues. CDR3 protein: CASSPGQGFGEQYF. CDR3 nucleotides: TGTGCCAGCAGCCCGGGACAGGGGTTTGGGGAGCAGTACTTC.

The chain employs TRBV4-2 and TRBJ2-5, with 9 bases fitting TRBD2. The CDR3 is 19 amino acids. J gave up 3 bases and V 1 base, and 15 bases lay outside the gene matches. The germline CDR1 and CDR2 sequences are LGHNA and YNFKEQ. Here the CDR3 DNA reads TGTGCCAGCAGCCAAGTTGTGGCGGGAGGGCCTTGGTCCAAAGAGACCCAGTACTTC. This sequence encodes CASSQVVAGGPWSKETQYF.

This chain uses TRBV28 with TRBJ1-1, with 8 bases fitting TRBD1. The CDR3 consists of 15 residues. The J segment lost 4 bases and the V segment lost 5 bases, leaving 9 bases of the junction unmatched. Per the germline V gene, CDR1 is MDHEN and CDR2 is SYDVKM. The CDR3 reads CASSPLQGESTEAFF. The CDR3 DNA sequence: TGTGCCAGCAGTCCGTTACAGGGGGAGAGCACTGAAGCTTTCTTT.

The CDR3 is CASSLGTGGGNGYTF. The CDR3 nucleotides read TGTGCCAGCAGCCTCGGGACAGGGGGAGGGAATGGCTACACCTTC. The chain employs TRBV4-2 and TRBJ1-2; TRBD1 aligns across 11 bases. Germline CDR1 and CDR2: LGHNA and YNFKEQ. The CDR3 is made up of 15 amino acids. Trimming removed 4 bases from V and 6 bases from J; junction bases left unmatched: 7.

This clone has a single count. This chain links TRBV30 with TRBJ2-5; TRBD2 aligns across 9 bases. There are 18 residues in the CDR3. V lost 1 base, J lost 2 bases, and 14 bases stayed unmatched. Germline V gene lookup returns CDR1 GTSNPN and CDR2 SVGIG (reference sequence). For the CDR3, the DNA is TGTGCCTGGAGTGATTGGCGGGGGGGCCAGATGGGGCAAGAGACCCAGTACTTC. Protein: CAWSDWRGGQMGQETQYF.

This chain joins TRBV5-1 and TRBJ2-2, with 15 bases aligning to TRBD2. V was clipped by 3 bases and J by 8 bases; unmatched bases: 8. The germline CDR1 and CDR2 sequences are SGHRS and YFSETQ. This CDR3 is built from 17 residues. Here the CDR3 DNA reads TGCGCCAGCAGCTCACTGCGGACTAGCGGGAGGGTTGGGGAGCTGTTTTTT. Translation: CASSSLRTSGRVGELFF.

CDR3 residues: CASDGLYDSKPNQPQHF. Here the CDR3 DNA reads TGTGCCAGCGATGGTTTATACGACAGCAAACCGAATCAGCCCCAGCATTTT. The rearrangement joins TRBV2 to TRBJ1-5, with D possibly being TRBD1 (5 bases). With 8 bases removed from V and 4 bases from J, the gap between germline ends came to 24 bases. Germline V gene lookup returns CDR1 SNHLY and CDR2 FYNNEI. This CDR3 contains 17 residues.

The chain couples TRBV19 to TRBJ2-7, with 9 bases matching TRBD1. With 9 bases clipped from V and 4 bases from J, the junction kept 7 bases outside the gene matches. This CDR3 has 13 amino acids. CDR1 is LNHDA, CDR2 SQIVND, per germline (reference sequence). The CDR3 nucleotides are TGTGCCAGCGCGGGGACAGGGAGTTACGAGCAGTACTTC. Protein product: CASAGTGSYEQYF.

This clone was seen just once. This chain connects TRBV28 to TRBJ2-5, with D tentatively TRBD2 (6 bases). The V gene lost 4 bases and the J gene lost 3 bases, with 12 bases spanning the gap. The CDR3 is made up of 14 amino acids. Germline V gene lookup returns CDR1 MDHEN and CDR2 SYDVKM. The CDR3 region is CASSSAGPEETQYF. CDR3 coding DNA: TGTGCCAGCAGTTCGGCGGGGCCAGAAGAGACCCAGTACTTC.

V is TRBV19 and J is TRBJ1-5; D might be TRBD1 (6 bases). V lost 2 bases and J lost 3, with 17 bases in between. The CDR3 length is 17 residues. Germline assignment: CDR1 LNHDA and CDR2 SQIVND (reference sequence). CDR3 DNA sequence: TGTGCCAGTAGTATAAAATCAGGACAGCAATACAATCAGCCCCAGCATTTT. Translating it yields CASSIKSGQQYNQPQHF.

This clone was seen a single time. This sequence joins TRBV14 and TRBJ2-7; D perhaps matches TRBD2 (5 bases). Germline V gene data show CDR1 as SGHDN and CDR2 as FVKESK. Trimming pared 0 bases from V and 3 bases from J, leaving 18 bases between. The CDR3 is made up of 17 amino acids. The CDR3 bases are TGTGCCAGCAGCCAAGAGGCTGGGGAGCGGAACTTCTACGAGCAGTACTTC. Translation gives CASSQEAGERNFYEQYF.

The V and J genes are TRBV11-2 and TRBJ2-7; tentative D call: TRBD2 (5 bases). The CDR3 consists of 15 residues. CDR1 is SGHAT, CDR2 FQNNGV, per germline. V lost 7 bases and J 5 bases, leaving 21 bases between the germline ends. The CDR3 reads CASTFGGLPRDEQYF. In nucleotides, the CDR3 is TGTGCCAGCACCTTCGGCGGCCTCCCGAGGGACGAGCAGTACTTC.

This chain uses TRBV29-1 with TRBJ1-2, with TRBD1 matching over 8 bases. CDR3 length: 16 residues. The junction had 18 bases not matched to a gene; V was cut back by 6 bases and J by 6 bases. Germline loops: CDR1 SQVTM, CDR2 ANQGSEA. The CDR3 sequence is CSVYGQGTTLRNGYTF. CDR3 nucleotide sequence: TGCAGCGTCTACGGACAGGGAACTACCCTTCGCAATGGCTACACCTTC.

This sequence joins TRBV7-9 and TRBJ2-2; D call uncertain. The CDR3 has 18 amino acids. Germline V lookup: CDR1 SEHNR, CDR2 FQNEAQ (reference sequence). V dropped 7 bases and J dropped 4 bases, with 25 bases sitting between them. CDR3 bases: TGTGCCAGCATCTTTGAGTCCCGGGTCCGTAAGCTCACCGGGGAGCTGTTTTTT. Translating gives CASIFESRVRKLTGELFF.

The J gene is TRBJ2-5, the V gene TRBV5-4, with 13 bases fitting TRBD2. Trimming cost V 4 bases and J 5 bases; bases outside gene matches: 11. This CDR3 comprises 17 residues. Germline loops: CDR1 SGHNT, CDR2 YYREEE (reference sequence). Here the CDR3 reads CASSLEGLAGIRETQYF. The DNA of the CDR3 is TGTGCCAGCAGCCTTGAGGGACTAGCGGGGATAAGGGAGACCCAGTACTTC. Using reference TRBV5-4 and TRBJ2-5 for the parts outside the CDR3, the full variable domain is ETGVTQSPTHLIKTRGQQVTLRCSSQSGHNTVSWYQQALGQGPQFIFQYYREEENGRGNFPPRFSGLQFPNYSSELNVNALELDDSALYLCASSLEGLAGIRETQYFGPGTRLLVL.

The gene calls are TRBV6-1 and TRBJ1-1; 7 positions agree with TRBD1. The CDR3 is 15 residues long. In germline, CDR1 is MNHNS, CDR2 SASEGT. V lost 0 bases to trimming and J lost 9 bases; unmatched junction nucleotides: 10. For the CDR3, the DNA is TGTGCCAGCAGTGAAGCCACTCCATCGGACAGGCAAGCTTTCTTT. Its protein is CASSEATPSDRQAFF.

The chain links TRBV7-9 to TRBJ1-1; 10 bases map to TRBD1. CDR3 length: 15 amino acids. J lost 4 bases, V lost 4 bases, and 6 bases had no gene match. CDR1 SEHNR and CDR2 FQNEAQ come from the germline V gene (reference sequence). The CDR3 DNA sequence: TGTGCCAGCAGCTCTGCGACAGGGGGCCTCACTGAAGCTTTCTTT. Amino acid sequence: CASSSATGGLTEAFF.

The J gene is TRBJ2-1, the V gene TRBV19; TRBD2 is a possible D gene (5 bases). The germline gives CDR1 LNHDA, CDR2 SQIVND (reference sequence). The CDR3 contains 15 residues. V lost 1 base, J lost 4 bases, and 11 bases lay in between. The CDR3: CASSIGERLYNEQFF. CDR3 coding DNA: TGTGCCAGTAGTATAGGGGAGCGGCTTTACAATGAGCAGTTCTTC.

The gene calls are TRBV6-6 and TRBJ2-5; weak D call: TRBD1 (6 bases). V was trimmed by 7 bases and J by 5 bases, leaving 17 bases between them. This CDR3 contains 14 residues. Germline V gives CDR1 MNHNY, CDR2 SVGAGI (reference sequence). CDR3 bases: TGTGCCAGCACGCCGCCGGACAGCCCTGAGACCCAGTACTTC. Translating it yields CASTPPDSPETQYF.

The V and J genes are TRBV4-1 and TRBJ2-7; 7 nucleotides line up with TRBD1. CDR1 MGHRA and CDR2 YSYEKL come from the germline V gene. The CDR3 spans 13 residues. Unmatched junction bases numbered 3, after V lost 2 bases and J lost 5 bases. CDR3 loop: CASSQRGQNEQYF. The CDR3, as DNA: TGCGCCAGCAGCCAAAGGGGGCAGAACGAGCAGTACTTC.